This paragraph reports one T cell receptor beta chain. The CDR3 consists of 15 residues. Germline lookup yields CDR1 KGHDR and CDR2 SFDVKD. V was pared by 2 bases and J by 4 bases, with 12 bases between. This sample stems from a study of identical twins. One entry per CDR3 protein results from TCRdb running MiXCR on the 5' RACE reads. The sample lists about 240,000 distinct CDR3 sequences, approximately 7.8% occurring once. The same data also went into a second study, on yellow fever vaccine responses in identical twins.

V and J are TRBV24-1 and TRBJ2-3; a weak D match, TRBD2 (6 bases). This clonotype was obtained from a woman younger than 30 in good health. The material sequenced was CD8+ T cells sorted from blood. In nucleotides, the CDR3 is TGTGCCACCAGTGATTCGACGCGGGAACCAGATACGCAGTATTTT. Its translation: CATSDSTREPDTQYF.